Presented here are 18 T cell receptor beta chains from one specimen sequenced in a study of T cells in Graves' hyperthyroidism and ophthalmopathy. Amplification targeted TCR beta CDR3 regions from RNA transcripts. The HTBI set primed first-round TCR CDR3 RT-PCR. TCRdb redid the calling of the multiplex PCR reads with MiXCR, one entry per CDR3 protein. The sample has approximately 260,000 distinct CDR3 sequences, 13% to 15% seen once; the top ten hold 30% to 35%. The sequenced sample consisted of blood. The source is a woman aged 45-65 years with Graves' hyperthyroidism that later progressed to Graves' ophthalmopathy.

This clonotype was picked up many times. The chain couples TRBV20-1 to TRBJ2-5; D uncertain. V lost 3 bases and J 2 bases, leaving 10 bases between the germline ends. Germline-derived CDR1 and CDR2 are DFQATT and SNEGSKA (reference sequence). The CDR3 is 13 residues long. DNA of the CDR3: TGCAGTGCTAGTTCCACTACTCAAGAGACCCAGTACTTC. Protein sequence: CSASSTTQETQYF.

Ten or more counts support this clonotype. The chain is built from TRBV24-1 and TRBJ2-3, with D unresolved. The CDR3 runs to 12 residues. The germline V gene has CDR1 KGHDR and CDR2 SFDVKD. Trimming shortened V by 5 bases and J by 5 bases, and 7 bases separated the two germline ends. The CDR3 is CATSAWEDTQYF. DNA of the CDR3: TGTGCCACCAGTGCGTGGGAAGATACGCAGTATTTT.

This clonotype was counted a few times. A read error may account for a junction end that differs from germline. The genes are TRBV3-1 and TRBJ1-4; 7 bases are a match to TRBD1. Germline V gives CDR1 LGHDT, CDR2 YNNKEL (reference sequence). The CDR3 consists of 15 residues. CDR3 coding DNA: TGTGCTAGCAGCTCAAGGGGAAACAGGGGCTTAAAACTGTTTTTT. It encodes CASSSRGNRGLKLFF.

This clonotype was observed at least ten times. The chain has TRBV3-1 and TRBJ1-1; no firm D call. Trimming stripped 3 bases from V and 4 bases from J, with 9 bases between. The CDR3 extends over 13 amino acids. In germline, CDR1 is LGHDT, CDR2 YNNKEL (reference sequence). The CDR3 DNA sequence: TGTGCCAGCAGCCAGCAGGTTAGCACTGAAGCTTTCTTT. Translated, it gives CASSQQVSTEAFF.

As for this clonotype: Possible read error: a much larger clone is one base away. This chain joins TRBV5-1 and TRBJ1-3, with D maybe TRBD1 (6 bases). This CDR3 contains 17 residues. Trimming removed 0 bases from V and 0 bases from J, with 13 bases in between. CDR1 SGHRS and CDR2 YFSETQ come from the germline V gene. CDR3 nucleotides: TGCGCCAGCAGCTTGGGGTCGTGGACAGACTCTGGAAACACCATATATTTT. Protein sequence: CASSLGSWTDSGNTIYF.

This clonotype has a count of ten or more. V gene TRBV28 combines with J gene TRBJ2-5; 8 bases align to TRBD1. This CDR3 comprises 15 residues. The V gene's germline CDR1 is MDHEN and CDR2 SYDVKM. Unmatched junction bases numbered 4, after V lost 3 bases and J lost 1 base. DNA for the CDR3: TGTGCCAGCAGTTTCCAGGGGGCGACCCAAGAGACCCAGTACTTC. Its translation: CASSFQGATQETQYF.

The gene calls are TRBV6-1 and TRBJ1-3; D gene unclear. CDR3 length: 18 residues. Germline V gene sequence: CDR1 MNHNS, CDR2 SASEGT. The V end lost 8 bases, the J end lost 4 bases, and 27 bases lay between the germline ends. CDR3 in DNA: TGTGCCAGCTCCCGAACTCGACGGACGGTGGAACGAGGAAACACCATATATTTT. Protein sequence: CASSRTRRTVERGNTIYF.

Ten or more counts support this clonotype. The genes are TRBV28 and TRBJ1-5; 9 bases align to TRBD1. CDR1 and CDR2 from the germline V gene are MDHEN and SYDVKM. This CDR3 spans 13 amino acids. Trimming removed 7 bases from V and 7 bases from J; junction bases left unmatched: 5. The CDR3: CASTRQGEQPQHF. CDR3 coding DNA: TGTGCCAGCACCCGACAGGGGGAACAGCCCCAGCATTTT.

This clonotype was counted many times. The chain is built from TRBV6-2 or TRBV6-3 and TRBJ2-3; D uncertain. Germline V gives CDR1 MNHEY, CDR2 SVGEGT. This CDR3 comprises 13 residues. Trimming removed 6 bases at V and 9 bases at J, with 16 bases between. Written as DNA, the CDR3 is TGTGCCAGCAGCCCCCGACTTCCCAGGACGCAGTATTTT. This gives the protein CASSPRLPRTQYF.

This clonotype was detected a few times. V usage is TRBV6-5 and J usage is TRBJ2-2; TRBD1 matches at 7 bases. The CDR3 loop spans 17 amino acids. Losses at the gene ends were 1 base for V and 1 base for J; bases not matched to a gene: 6. Germline V gives CDR1 MNHEY, CDR2 SVGAGI. CDR3 amino acids: CASSYFPGQRNTGELFF. CDR3 nucleotide sequence: TGTGCCAGCAGTTACTTCCCGGGACAGAGGAACACCGGGGAGCTGTTTTTT.

This clonotype showed up many times. The rearrangement uses TRBV30 and TRBJ2-2; no clear D. V was cut by 4 bases and J by 0 bases, with 6 bases left in between. Germline lookup yields CDR1 GTSNPN and CDR2 SVGIG (reference sequence). The CDR3 has 13 amino acids. CDR3 in amino acids: CAWNPANTGELFF. CDR3 DNA sequence: TGTGCCTGGAACCCCGCGAACACCGGGGAGCTGTTTTTT.

This clonotype was seen a few times. The chain uses TRBV7-2 and TRBJ2-2, with a weak D call TRBD2 (5 bases). V lost 5 bases and J lost 6, with 10 bases in between. CDR3 length: 13 amino acids. Germline CDR1 reads SGHTA; CDR2 reads FQGNSA. CDR3 in DNA: TGTGCCAGCAGCCCCAAGAGGGCCGGGGAGCTGTTTTTT. Its translation: CASSPKRAGELFF.

This clonotype was seen many times. The gene calls are TRBV28 and TRBJ2-5; 8 bases align to TRBD2. The V gene's germline CDR1 is MDHEN and CDR2 SYDVKM. The CDR3 has 15 residues. V lost 11 bases, J lost 3 bases, and 14 bases stayed unmatched. CDR3 region: CAAYGTSEEEETQYF. The CDR3, as DNA: TGTGCCGCCTACGGGACTAGTGAAGAAGAAGAGACCCAGTACTTC.

At least ten counts were recorded for this clonotype. The rearrangement uses TRBV7-9 and TRBJ2-5; 11 nucleotides line up with TRBD2. The CDR3 totals 16 residues. J gave up 5 bases and V 5 bases, and 10 bases lay outside the gene matches. The germline V gene has CDR1 SEHNR and CDR2 FQNEAQ (reference sequence). The CDR3: CASSPEVLAGVETQYF. CDR3 nucleotide sequence: TGTGCCAGCAGCCCCGAAGTACTAGCGGGGGTTGAGACCCAGTACTTC.

This clonotype was counted ten times or more. The J gene is TRBJ1-6, the V gene TRBV7-9, with D hard to call. With 5 bases removed from V and 10 bases from J, the gap between germline ends came to 15 bases. The CDR3 has 14 residues. Per the germline V gene, CDR1 is SEHNR and CDR2 is FQNEAQ (reference sequence). The CDR3 reads CASSRGVPRSPLHF. The CDR3 DNA is TGTGCCAGCAGCCGCGGGGTCCCGAGGTCACCCCTCCACTTT. Full variable domain (outside the CDR3, taken from reference TRBV7-9 and TRBJ1-6): DTGVSQNPRHKITKRGQNVTFRCDPISEHNRLYWYRQTLGQGPEFLTYFQNEAQLEKSRLLSDRFSAERPKGSFSTLEIQRTEQGDSAMYLCASSRGVPRSPLHFGNGTRLTVT.

This clonotype was counted many times. J is TRBJ2-2 and V is TRBV20-1, with D perhaps TRBD1 (6 bases). The V gene's germline CDR1 is DFQATT and CDR2 SNEGSKA (reference sequence). V was trimmed by 7 bases and J by 2 bases, leaving 14 bases between them. This CDR3 region has 14 residues. CDR3: CSVFPGTNTGELFF. The CDR3 DNA is TGCAGTGTCTTCCCCGGGACAAACACCGGGGAGCTGTTTTTT.

In this sample, this clonotype turned up many times. The chain couples TRBV11-2 to TRBJ2-7, with D unclear. CDR3 size: 14 residues. V gave up 5 bases and J gave up 0 bases, with 11 bases separating them. Germline V lookup: CDR1 SGHAT, CDR2 FQNNGV. CDR3: CASSVARSSYEQYF. CDR3 nucleotides: TGTGCCAGCAGCGTAGCAAGGAGCTCCTACGAGCAGTACTTC.

In this sample, this clonotype turned up a few times. A read error may be the cause here, since a much bigger clone is one base away. V is TRBV7-6 and J is TRBJ1-1; possibly TRBD1 for D (5 bases). In germline, CDR1 is SGHVS, CDR2 FNYEAQ. There are 13 residues in the CDR3. CDR3 residues: CASSRQLNTEASF. CDR3 sequence (DNA): TGTGCCAGCAGCCGACAGTTGAACACTGAAGCTTCCTTT.